This T cell receptor (beta chain) was recovered during a study of identical twins. This CDR3 spans 14 amino acids. Germline loops: CDR1 ENHRY, CDR2 SYGVKD. In regard to this clonotype: This may be a read error, as it is one base from a much larger clone.

TCRdb re-derived calls from the 5' RACE reads in MiXCR, one entry per CDR3 protein. The sample yields 1.5 million to 2 million distinct CDR3 sequences, about 32% seen once. The chain couples TRBV10-3 to TRBJ2-5; D is undetermined. The receptor was isolated from a newborn girl in good health. The sequenced sample was cord blood. The CDR3: CAVSESFLDAREYF. As DNA, the CDR3 is TGTGCCGTCAGTGAGTCATTCCTAGACGCTCGGGAGTACTTC.